The source of this T cell receptor (beta chain) is a study of CD8+CD57+ T cells in acquired aplastic anemia. In the study overall: Sorted CD4+ and CD8+ cells gave an average of about 3 ug of DNA.

This clonotype was recorded at least ten times. TCR beta VDJ and CDR3 profiles were obtained from a genomic DNA template. Via MiXCR, TCRdb re-called the reads, giving one row per CDR3 protein. The data hold some 210,000 distinct CDR3 sequences, with around 60% observed a single time. The CDR3 has 15 residues. Germline V gene sequence: CDR1 SGDLS, CDR2 YYNGEE. The V segment lost 4 bases and the J segment 7 bases; nucleotides outside the gene matches: 4. Sequenced sample: sorted CD4+, CD8+, or CD8+CD57+ T cells (not recorded which) from PBMCs. The TCR comes from a human donor in good health. The chain links TRBV9 to TRBJ2-2, with 13 bases matching TRBD2. CDR3 in amino acids: CASSRTSGSGGELFF. The DNA for the CDR3 is TGTGCCAGCAGCAGGACTAGCGGGAGTGGCGGGGAGCTGTTTTTT.